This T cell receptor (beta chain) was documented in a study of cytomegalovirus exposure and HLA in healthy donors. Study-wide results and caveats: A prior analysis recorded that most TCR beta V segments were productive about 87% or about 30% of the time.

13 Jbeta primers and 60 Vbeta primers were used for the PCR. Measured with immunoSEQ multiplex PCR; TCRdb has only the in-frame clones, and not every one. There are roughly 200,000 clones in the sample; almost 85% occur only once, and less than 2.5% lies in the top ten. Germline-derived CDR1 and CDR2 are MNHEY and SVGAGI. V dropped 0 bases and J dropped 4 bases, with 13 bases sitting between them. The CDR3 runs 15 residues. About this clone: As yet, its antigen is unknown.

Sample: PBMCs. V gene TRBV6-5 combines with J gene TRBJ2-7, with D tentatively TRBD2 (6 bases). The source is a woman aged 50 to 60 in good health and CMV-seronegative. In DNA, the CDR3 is TGTGCCAGCAGTTACTCTCTGCAGGGAGGATACGAGCAGTACTTC. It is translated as CASSYSLQGGYEQYF.